This T cell receptor (beta chain) was found in a study of T cells in Graves' hyperthyroidism and ophthalmopathy. Study results and caveats: Blood samples included most of the expanded thyroid clonotypes exceeding 0.001. Ophthalmopathy cases were set apart from stable hyperthyroidism by a 13 V-J model.

Fresh peripheral blood, 10 ml, was the source of the PBMCs. This clonotype was observed at least ten times. The antigen is unknown. The CDR3 spans 13 residues. Germline assignment: CDR1 GTSNPN and CDR2 SVGIG (reference sequence). With 0 bases removed from V and 8 bases from J, the gap between germline ends came to 13 bases. RNA transcripts yielded amplified TCR beta CDR3 regions. First-round RT-PCR targeting the TCR CDR3 was performed with the HTBI primer set. TCRdb analysed the multiplex PCR reads with MiXCR anew, one entry per CDR3 protein. The sample yields around 360,000 distinct CDR3 sequences, around 15% seen once.

The V gene is TRBV30, the J gene TRBJ1-2; D is perhaps TRBD1 (5 bases). Sequencing was carried out using blood. The receptor was isolated from a woman between 55 and 75 years old with Graves' ophthalmopathy. The CDR3 nucleotides are TGTGCCTGGAGTGTAGATGGGGCGGACGGCTACACCTTC. Its translation is CAWSVDGADGYTF.